This T cell receptor beta chain was profiled in a study of blood T cell repertoires in COVID-19. The CDR3 has 11 amino acids. Germline V gene lookup returns CDR1 MGHDK and CDR2 SYGVNS. Trimming stripped 5 bases from V and 8 bases from J, with 9 bases between. TCRdb's copy holds only in-frame clones and misses some; the assay was immunoSEQ multiplex PCR. The sample comprises fewer than 450,000 clones, 85% to 90% of which are singletons, and 0.9% to 1.5% rests with the top ten. The chain has TRBV25-1 and TRBJ1-2, with D tentatively TRBD1 (5 bases). The sequence derives from a woman between 18 and 29 years old who had recovered from COVID-19. Sequences were obtained from PBMCs or T cells enriched from blood (not recorded which). The CDR3 here is CASSQGVGYTF. CDR3 nucleotide sequence: TGTGCCAGCAGTCAAGGGGTCGGCTACACCTTC.